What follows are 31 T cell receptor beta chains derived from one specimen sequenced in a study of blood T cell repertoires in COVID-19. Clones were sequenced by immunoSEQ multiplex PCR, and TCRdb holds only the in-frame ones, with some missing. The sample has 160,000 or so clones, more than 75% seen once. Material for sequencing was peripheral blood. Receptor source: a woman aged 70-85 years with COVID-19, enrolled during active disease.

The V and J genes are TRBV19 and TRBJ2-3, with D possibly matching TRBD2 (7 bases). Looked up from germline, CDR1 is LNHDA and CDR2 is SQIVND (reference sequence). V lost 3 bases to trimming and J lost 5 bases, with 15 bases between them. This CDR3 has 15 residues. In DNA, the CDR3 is TGTGCCAGTAGTATGGGGGGGGCTCTTGGAGATACGCAGTATTTT. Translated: CASSMGGALGDTQYF. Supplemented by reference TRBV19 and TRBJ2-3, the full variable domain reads DGGITQSPKYLFRKEGQNVTLSCEQNLNHDAMYWYRQDPGQGLRLIYYSQIVNDFQKGDIAEGYSVSREKKESFPLTVTSAQKNPTAFYLCASSMGGALGDTQYFGPGTRLTVL.

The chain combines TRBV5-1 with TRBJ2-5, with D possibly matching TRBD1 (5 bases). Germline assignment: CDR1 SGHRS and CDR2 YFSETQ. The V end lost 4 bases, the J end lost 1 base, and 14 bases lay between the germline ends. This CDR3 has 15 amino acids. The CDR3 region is CASSPTVNPQETQYF. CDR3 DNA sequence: TGCGCCAGCAGCCCGACAGTAAACCCCCAAGAGACCCAGTACTTC.

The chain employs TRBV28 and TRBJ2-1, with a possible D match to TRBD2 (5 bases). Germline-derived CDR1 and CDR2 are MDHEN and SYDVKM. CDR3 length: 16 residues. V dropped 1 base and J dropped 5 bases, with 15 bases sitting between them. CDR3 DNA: TGTGCCAGCAGTTTATTGGGTGCCGACTACCACAATGAGCAGTTCTTC. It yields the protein CASSLLGADYHNEQFF.

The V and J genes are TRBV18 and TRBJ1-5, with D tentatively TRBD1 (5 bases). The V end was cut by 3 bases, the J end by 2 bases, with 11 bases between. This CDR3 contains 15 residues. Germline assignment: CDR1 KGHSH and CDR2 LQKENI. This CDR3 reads CASSPSGGGNQPQHF. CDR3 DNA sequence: TGTGCCAGCTCACCTTCCGGGGGGGGCAATCAGCCCCAGCATTTT.

CDR3 residues: CASSLVAGNEQFF. CDR3 DNA sequence: TGTGCCAGCAGCTTAGTGGCAGGGAATGAGCAGTTCTTC. The chain is built from TRBV7-9 and TRBJ2-1, with a weak D call TRBD1 (5 bases). Germline CDR1 reads SEHNR; CDR2 reads FQNEAQ (reference sequence). V gave up 1 base and J gave up 7 bases, with 8 bases separating them. The CDR3 length is 13 residues.

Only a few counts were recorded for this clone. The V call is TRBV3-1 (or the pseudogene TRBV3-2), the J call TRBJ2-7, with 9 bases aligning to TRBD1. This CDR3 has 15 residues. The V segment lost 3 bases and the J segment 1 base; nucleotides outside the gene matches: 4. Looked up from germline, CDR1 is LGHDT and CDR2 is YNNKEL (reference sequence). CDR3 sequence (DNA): TGTGCCAGCAGCCAGGGACAGGGTAGATCCTACGAGCAGTACTTC. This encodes CASSQGQGRSYEQYF.

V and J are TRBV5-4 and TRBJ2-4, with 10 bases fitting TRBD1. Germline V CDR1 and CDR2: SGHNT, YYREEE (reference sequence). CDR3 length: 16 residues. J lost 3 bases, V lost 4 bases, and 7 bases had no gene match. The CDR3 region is CASSPGQGKGKNIQYF. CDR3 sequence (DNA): TGTGCCAGCAGCCCGGGACAGGGGAAAGGCAAAAACATTCAGTACTTC.

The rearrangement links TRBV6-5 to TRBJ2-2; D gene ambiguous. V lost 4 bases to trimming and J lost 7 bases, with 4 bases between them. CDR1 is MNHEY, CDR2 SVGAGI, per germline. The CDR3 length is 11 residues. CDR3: CASSWLGELFF. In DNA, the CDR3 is TGTGCCAGCAGTTGGCTCGGGGAGCTGTTTTTT.

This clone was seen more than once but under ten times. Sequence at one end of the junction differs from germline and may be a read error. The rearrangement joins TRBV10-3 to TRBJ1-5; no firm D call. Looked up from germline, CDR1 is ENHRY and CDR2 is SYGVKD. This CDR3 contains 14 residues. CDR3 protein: CAISETIGNQPQHF. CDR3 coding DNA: TGTGCCATCAGTGAGACTATCGGCAACCAGCCCCAGCATTTT.

The CDR3 DNA reads as TGTGCCAGCGCCCGGGAAGGGGGTGGAAAACTGTTTTTT. Encoded protein: CASAREGGGKLFF. This chain connects TRBV6-4 to TRBJ1-4, with D perhaps TRBD1 (6 bases). The CDR3 loop spans 13 amino acids. Germline CDR1 is MRHNA and CDR2 is SNTAGT. The V gene lost 8 bases and the J gene lost 10 bases, with 17 bases spanning the gap.

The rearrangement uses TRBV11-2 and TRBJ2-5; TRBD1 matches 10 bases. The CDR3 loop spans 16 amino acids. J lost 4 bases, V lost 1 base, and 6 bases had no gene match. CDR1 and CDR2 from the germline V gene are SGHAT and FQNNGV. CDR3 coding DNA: TGTGCCAGCAGCTTAGGGACAAGGACAGGGGGAGAGACCCAGTACTTC. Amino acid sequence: CASSLGTRTGGETQYF.

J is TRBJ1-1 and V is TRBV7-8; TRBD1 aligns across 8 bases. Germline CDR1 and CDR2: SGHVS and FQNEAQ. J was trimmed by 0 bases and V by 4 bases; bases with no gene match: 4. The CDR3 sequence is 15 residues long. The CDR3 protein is CASSWGTGMNTEAFF. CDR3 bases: TGTGCCAGCAGCTGGGGGACAGGAATGAACACTGAAGCTTTCTTT.

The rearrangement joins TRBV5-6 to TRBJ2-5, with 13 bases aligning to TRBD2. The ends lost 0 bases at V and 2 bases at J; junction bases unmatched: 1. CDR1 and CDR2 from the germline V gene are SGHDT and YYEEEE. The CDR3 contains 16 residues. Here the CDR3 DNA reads TGTGCCAGCAGCTTGGAACTAGCGGGGGGGCAAGAGACCCAGTACTTC. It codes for CASSLELAGGQETQYF.

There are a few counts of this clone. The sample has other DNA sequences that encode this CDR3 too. This CDR3 reads CASSRELNTEAFF. The CDR3 DNA reads TGTGCCAGCAGCAGGGAGCTGAACACTGAAGCTTTCTTT. V and J are TRBV9 and TRBJ1-1; D gene uncertain. This CDR3 spans 13 amino acids. V lost 4 bases to trimming and J lost 0 bases, with 7 bases between them. Per the germline V gene, CDR1 is SGDLS and CDR2 is YYNGEE.

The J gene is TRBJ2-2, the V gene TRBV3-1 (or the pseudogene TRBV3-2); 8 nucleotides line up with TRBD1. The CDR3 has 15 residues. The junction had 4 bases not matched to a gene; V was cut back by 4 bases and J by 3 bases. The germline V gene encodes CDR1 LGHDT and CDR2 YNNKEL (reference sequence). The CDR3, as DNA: TGTGCCAGCAGCCGTAGACAGGGGTACACCGGGGAGCTGTTTTTT. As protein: CASSRRQGYTGELFF.

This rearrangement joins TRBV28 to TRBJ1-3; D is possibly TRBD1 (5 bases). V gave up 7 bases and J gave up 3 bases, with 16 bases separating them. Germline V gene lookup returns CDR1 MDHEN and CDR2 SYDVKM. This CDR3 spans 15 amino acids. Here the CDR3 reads CASIKKPGNGNTIYF. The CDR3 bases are TGTGCCAGCATTAAAAAACCAGGGAATGGAAACACCATATATTTT.

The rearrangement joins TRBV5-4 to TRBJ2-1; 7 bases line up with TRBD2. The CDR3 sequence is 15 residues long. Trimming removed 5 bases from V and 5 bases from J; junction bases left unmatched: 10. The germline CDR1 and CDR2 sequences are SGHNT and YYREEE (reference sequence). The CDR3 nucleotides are TGTGCCAGCAGAGTAAGCGGGGCCGGGAACAATGAGCAGTTCTTC. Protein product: CASRVSGAGNNEQFF.

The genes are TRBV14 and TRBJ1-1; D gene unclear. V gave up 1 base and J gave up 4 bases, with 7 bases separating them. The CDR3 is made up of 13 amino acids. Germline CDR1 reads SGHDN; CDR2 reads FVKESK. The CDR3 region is CASSQVRGTEAFF. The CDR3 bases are TGTGCCAGCAGCCAAGTACGGGGCACTGAAGCTTTCTTT. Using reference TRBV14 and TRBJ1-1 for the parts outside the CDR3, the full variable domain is EAGVTQFPSHSVIEKGQTVTLRCDPISGHDNLYWYRRVMGKEIKFLLHFVKESKQDESGMPNNRFLAERTGGTYSTLKVQPAELEDSGVYFCASSQVRGTEAFFGQGTRLTVV.

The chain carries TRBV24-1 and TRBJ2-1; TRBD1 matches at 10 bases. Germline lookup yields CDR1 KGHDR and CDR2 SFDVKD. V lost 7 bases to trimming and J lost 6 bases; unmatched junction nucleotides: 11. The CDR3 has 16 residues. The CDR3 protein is CATSEAGQGGFNEQFF. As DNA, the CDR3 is TGTGCCACCAGCGAAGCCGGACAGGGGGGGTTCAATGAGCAGTTCTTC.

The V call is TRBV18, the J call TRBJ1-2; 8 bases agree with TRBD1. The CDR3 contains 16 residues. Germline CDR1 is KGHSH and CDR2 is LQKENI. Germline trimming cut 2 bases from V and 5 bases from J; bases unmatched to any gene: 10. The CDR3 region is CASSPETGARGYGYTF. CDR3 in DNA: TGTGCCAGCTCACCAGAGACAGGGGCGCGGGGGTATGGCTACACCTTC.

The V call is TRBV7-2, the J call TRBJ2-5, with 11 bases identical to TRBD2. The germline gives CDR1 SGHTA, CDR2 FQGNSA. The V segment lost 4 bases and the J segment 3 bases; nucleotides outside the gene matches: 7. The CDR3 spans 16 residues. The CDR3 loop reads CASSYTSGGPKETQYF. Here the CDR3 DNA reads TGTGCCAGCAGCTACACTAGCGGGGGCCCAAAAGAGACCCAGTACTTC.

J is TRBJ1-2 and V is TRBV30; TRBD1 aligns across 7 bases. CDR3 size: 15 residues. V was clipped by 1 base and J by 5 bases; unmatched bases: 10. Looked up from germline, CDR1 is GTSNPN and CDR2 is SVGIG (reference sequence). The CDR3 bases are TGTGCCTGGAGTGCCGATGGACAGGAGGGATATGGCTACACCTTC. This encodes CAWSADGQEGYGYTF.

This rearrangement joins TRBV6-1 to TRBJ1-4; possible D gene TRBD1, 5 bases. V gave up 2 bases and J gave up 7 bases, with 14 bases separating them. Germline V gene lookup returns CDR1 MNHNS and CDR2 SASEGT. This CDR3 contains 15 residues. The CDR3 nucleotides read TGTGCCAGCAGTGAAAATGGGGGGTGGGTTGAAAAACTGTTTTTT. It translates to CASSENGGWVEKLFF.

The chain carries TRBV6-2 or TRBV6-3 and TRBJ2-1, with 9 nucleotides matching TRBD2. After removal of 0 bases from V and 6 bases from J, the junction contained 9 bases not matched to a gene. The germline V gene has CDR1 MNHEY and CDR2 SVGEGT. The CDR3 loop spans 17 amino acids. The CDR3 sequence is CASSYSGGGAVFNEQFF. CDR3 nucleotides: TGTGCCAGCAGTTACTCTGGCGGGGGGGCTGTTTTCAATGAGCAGTTCTTC.

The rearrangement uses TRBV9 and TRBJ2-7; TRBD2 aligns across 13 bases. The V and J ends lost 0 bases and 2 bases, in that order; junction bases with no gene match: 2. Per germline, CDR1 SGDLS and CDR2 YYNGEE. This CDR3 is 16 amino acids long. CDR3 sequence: CASSVGTSGGAYEQYF. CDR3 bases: TGTGCCAGCAGCGTAGGGACTAGCGGGGGAGCCTACGAGCAGTACTTC.

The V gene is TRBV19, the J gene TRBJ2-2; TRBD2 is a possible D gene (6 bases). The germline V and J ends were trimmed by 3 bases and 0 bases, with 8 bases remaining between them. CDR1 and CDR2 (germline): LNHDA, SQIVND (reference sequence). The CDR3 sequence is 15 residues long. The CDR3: CASSIGSANTGELFF. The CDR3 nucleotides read TGTGCCAGTAGTATCGGGAGTGCGAACACCGGGGAGCTGTTTTTT.

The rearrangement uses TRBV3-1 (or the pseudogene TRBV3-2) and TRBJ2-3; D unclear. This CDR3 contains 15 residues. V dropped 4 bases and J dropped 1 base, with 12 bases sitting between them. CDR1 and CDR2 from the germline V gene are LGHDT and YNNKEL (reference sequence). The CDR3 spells CASSRETRGTDTQYF. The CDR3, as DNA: TGTGCCAGCAGCCGAGAGACCCGGGGCACAGATACGCAGTATTTT.

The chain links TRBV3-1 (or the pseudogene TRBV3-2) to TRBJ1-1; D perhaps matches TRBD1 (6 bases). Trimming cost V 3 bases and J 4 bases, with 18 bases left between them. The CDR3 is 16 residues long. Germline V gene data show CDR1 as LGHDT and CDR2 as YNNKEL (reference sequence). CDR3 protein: CASSQGDTILLTEAFF. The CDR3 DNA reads TGTGCCAGCAGCCAGGGGGACACAATCCTCCTCACTGAAGCTTTCTTT.

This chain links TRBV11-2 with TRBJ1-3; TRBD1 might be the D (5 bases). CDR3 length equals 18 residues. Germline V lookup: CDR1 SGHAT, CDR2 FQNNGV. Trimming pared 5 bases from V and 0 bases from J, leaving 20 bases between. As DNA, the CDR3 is TGTGCCAGCAGCCCCCTCGGTCCGGGGGTCAGCTCTGGAAACACCATATATTTT. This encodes CASSPLGPGVSSGNTIYF.

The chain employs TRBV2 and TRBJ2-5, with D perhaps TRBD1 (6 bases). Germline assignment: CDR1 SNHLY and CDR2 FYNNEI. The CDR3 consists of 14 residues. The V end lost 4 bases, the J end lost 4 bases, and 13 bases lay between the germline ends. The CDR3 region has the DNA TGTGCCAGCAGTGGCTCGGCAGGGGTAGAGACCCAGTACTTC. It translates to CASSGSAGVETQYF.

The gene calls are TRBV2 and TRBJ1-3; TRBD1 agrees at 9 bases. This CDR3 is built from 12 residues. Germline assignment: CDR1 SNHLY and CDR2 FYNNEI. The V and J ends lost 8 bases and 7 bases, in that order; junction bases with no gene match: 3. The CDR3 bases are TGTGCCAGCCCCGACAGGGGGAACACCATATATTTT. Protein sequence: CASPDRGNTIYF.